The 27 T cell receptor beta chains reported below all come from one sample, sequenced in a study of vaccination and CD4 T cells after COVID-19. Treatment meaning: approximately nine-day PBMC culture with coronavirus spike peptide pools or control peptides (ViraFEST assay). Cultured CD4+ T-cell DNA underwent Oncomine TCR Beta short-read sequencing. In TCRdb, the PCR reads were re-called with MiXCR into one record per CDR3 protein. The data contain about 9,900 distinct CDR3 sequences, approximately 55% of them singletons. Antigens for these TCRs are unknown. Sequenced input: CD4+ T cells from blood, cultured in vitro. These receptors originate from a human donor who had recovered from COVID-19.

The chain uses TRBV4-1 and TRBJ1-1; maybe TRBD1 (6 bases). CDR1 MGHRA and CDR2 YSYEKL come from the germline V gene. This CDR3 region has 16 residues. V was pared by 3 bases and J by 4 bases, with 18 bases between. The CDR3: CASSQTSGARGTEAFF. CDR3 sequence (DNA): TGCGCCAGCAGCCAGACGTCAGGGGCGCGGGGCACTGAAGCTTTCTTT.

The rearrangement uses TRBV12-3 or TRBV12-4 and TRBJ1-3; D not resolved. V lost 6 bases and J 3 bases, leaving 12 bases between the germline ends. This CDR3 has 14 amino acids. CDR3 nucleotides: TGTGCCAGCAGCCTCGGAGGGCTTGGAAACACCATATATTTT. This sequence encodes CASSLGGLGNTIYF.

The chain uses TRBV15 and TRBJ1-2, with D unresolved. V lost 9 bases and J lost 4, with 12 bases in between. Germline CDR1 and CDR2: LNHNV and YYDKDF (reference sequence). The CDR3 consists of 12 residues. CDR3 DNA sequence: TGTGCCACTGGCCGGACGGGCTATGGCTACACCTTC. Protein product: CATGRTGYGYTF.

V gene TRBV20-1 combines with J gene TRBJ1-2, with D perhaps TRBD1 (5 bases). The germline CDR1 and CDR2 sequences are DFQATT and SNEGSKA (reference sequence). The CDR3 runs 13 residues. Trimming removed 6 bases from V and 5 bases from J, with 16 bases in between. As DNA, the CDR3 is TGCAGTGCAAGGGACCGCTTGGGATATGGCTACACCTTC. Its translation: CSARDRLGYGYTF.

This clonotype was recorded a few times. The V gene is TRBV23-1, the J gene TRBJ1-2; D is unclear. TRBV23-1 is designated an ORF whose function remains uncertain. The germline V and J ends were trimmed by 2 bases and 0 bases, with 16 bases remaining between them. The CDR3 contains 17 residues. DNA of the CDR3: TGCGCCAGCAGTCAAATAACGGAGTATGAGGCTAACTATGGCTACACCTTC. Translated, it gives CASSQITEYEANYGYTF.

The DNA of the CDR3 is TGTGCCAGCAGCTTAGCGGCTTGGAGAGAGGAGCAGTTCTTC. Protein sequence: CASSLAAWREEQFF. The chain has TRBV7-2 and TRBJ2-1; D gene unclear. This CDR3 spans 14 amino acids. Germline V gene sequence: CDR1 SGHTA, CDR2 FQGNSA. Trimming removed 0 bases from V and 10 bases from J, with 13 bases in between.

CDR3 DNA sequence: TGTGCCAGCAGACAGAACCCCCTGAACACTGAAGCTTTCTTT. This codes for CASRQNPLNTEAFF. The chain links TRBV7-6 to TRBJ1-1; D ambiguous. Trimming removed 6 bases at V and 0 bases at J, with 11 bases between. This CDR3 is 14 amino acids long. Germline CDR1 is SGHVS and CDR2 is FNYEAQ.

This clonotype was counted between two and nine times. The CDR3 DNA reads as TGTGCCAGCAGCCGGGAGACTGAAGCTTTCTTT. Translated: CASSRETEAFF. The chain combines TRBV7-2 with TRBJ1-1; D unresolved. CDR3 length equals 11 residues. Trimming left V 5 bases short and J 5 bases short, with 6 bases between. CDR1 SGHTA and CDR2 FQGNSA come from the germline V gene.

V gene TRBV6-1 combines with J gene TRBJ1-1; 7 positions agree with TRBD1. The ends lost 6 bases at V and 10 bases at J; junction bases unmatched: 14. Germline lookup yields CDR1 MNHNS and CDR2 SASEGT. The CDR3 contains 14 residues. CDR3 amino acids: CASRPRTGLGLAFF. In nucleotides, the CDR3 is TGTGCCAGCAGACCAAGGACAGGATTAGGTTTAGCTTTCTTT.

The J gene is TRBJ2-1, the V gene TRBV6-1; no firm D call. CDR1 and CDR2 from the germline V gene are MNHNS and SASEGT. The germline V and J ends were trimmed by 7 bases and 3 bases, with 19 bases remaining between them. The CDR3 covers 16 residues. The CDR3 protein is CASINHAGGVYNEQFF. The DNA for the CDR3 is TGTGCCAGCATAAACCACGCCGGCGGCGTCTACAATGAGCAGTTCTTC.

The chain carries TRBV5-6 and TRBJ1-1; 9 bases line up with TRBD1. The CDR3 has 14 amino acids. V trimming: 3 bases; J trimming: 8 bases; junction bases outside the gene matches: 8. The germline V gene encodes CDR1 SGHDT and CDR2 YYEEEE. The CDR3 is CASSSVRGTGEAFF. The DNA of the CDR3 is TGTGCCAGCAGCTCGGTACGCGGGACAGGGGAAGCTTTCTTT. Supplemented by reference TRBV5-6 and TRBJ1-1, the full variable domain reads DAGVTQSPTHLIKTRGQQVTLRCSPKSGHDTVSWYQQALGQGPQFIFQYYEEEERQRGNFPDRFSGHQFPNYSSELNVNALLLGDSALYLCASSSVRGTGEAFFGQGTRLTVV.

This clonotype has only a few counts. The chain links TRBV27 to TRBJ1-5, with 7 bases identical to TRBD1. CDR3 size: 17 residues. Germline CDR1 reads MNHEY; CDR2 reads SMNVEV (reference sequence). The ends lost 6 bases at V and 3 bases at J; junction bases unmatched: 14. The CDR3 reads CASSRKPGTATNQPQHF. CDR3 coding DNA: TGTGCCAGCAGCCGAAAACCCGGGACAGCGACCAATCAGCCCCAGCATTTT.

The chain joins TRBV6-1 to TRBJ2-5; D might be TRBD1 or TRBD2, each matching 5 bases. Germline CDR1 reads MNHNS; CDR2 reads SASEGT. This CDR3 spans 12 amino acids. Trimming shortened V by 5 bases and J by 9 bases, and 13 bases separated the two germline ends. CDR3 DNA: TGTGCCAGCAGTCCGCCCCGGGGACCCCAGTACTTC. Translated, it gives CASSPPRGPQYF.

The chain joins TRBV27 to TRBJ1-1; the match to TRBD1 covers 9 bases. The V and J ends lost 8 bases and 7 bases, in that order; junction bases with no gene match: 20. This CDR3 has 17 residues. From germline, CDR1 is MNHEY and CDR2 SMNVEV (reference sequence). CDR3 protein: CASFPIAISNRGHEAFF. In DNA form, the CDR3 reads TGTGCCAGCTTTCCTATTGCCATTTCTAACAGGGGGCATGAAGCTTTCTTT.

This chain joins TRBV7-9 and TRBJ1-3; D remains ambiguous. CDR3 length: 11 residues. CDR1 and CDR2 (germline): SEHNR, FQNEAQ (reference sequence). Trimming shortened V by 5 bases and J by 4 bases, and 3 bases separated the two germline ends. The CDR3 coding sequence is TGTGCCAGCAGCCTGGGAAACACCATATATTTT. As protein: CASSLGNTIYF.

This clonotype was seen more than once but under ten times. The chain combines TRBV7-2 with TRBJ2-1, with D perhaps assigned TRBD1 or TRBD2 (6 bases each). The germline gives CDR1 SGHTA, CDR2 FQGNSA. V shed 1 base and J shed 8 bases, with 9 bases lying between them. There are 13 residues in the CDR3. The CDR3 DNA reads as TGTGCCAGCAGCTTAGTAAGGGGGGATGAGCAGTTCTTC. This translates into CASSLVRGDEQFF.

Worth noting for this clonotype: The germline gene is not matched at one end of the junction; a read error may be the cause. The V gene is TRBV7-9, the J gene TRBJ2-3; D is perhaps TRBD1 or TRBD2 (7 bases each). The CDR3 has 16 amino acids. Germline values: CDR1 SEHNR, CDR2 FQNEAQ (reference sequence). CDR3 region: CASSPVGRVGTDTRYF. CDR3 bases: TGTGCCAGCAGCCCAGTAGGGAGGGTTGGGACAGATACGCGGTATTTT.

Here the CDR3 reads CATSRSGSTYEQYF. In DNA form, the CDR3 reads TGTGCCACCAGCAGATCCGGATCTACCTACGAGCAGTACTTC. V gene TRBV15 combines with J gene TRBJ2-7; D unresolved. This CDR3 has 14 residues. With 2 bases removed from V and 2 bases from J, the gap between germline ends came to 10 bases. CDR1 is LNHNV, CDR2 YYDKDF, per germline (reference sequence).

The V and J genes are TRBV5-5 and TRBJ1-5; D remains unclear. Germline CDR1 reads SGHKS; CDR2 reads YYEKEE (reference sequence). The CDR3 spans 15 residues. V was pared by 0 bases and J by 7 bases, with 14 bases between. Here the CDR3 DNA reads TGTGCCAGCAGCTTGGGCCAGCCTATTTCCCAGCCCCAGCATTTT. Protein: CASSLGQPISQPQHF.

This clonotype is medium-sized (0.01 to 0.1%) by share. The chain is built from TRBV19 and TRBJ1-5; 7 bases map to TRBD1. The junction had 9 bases not matched to a gene; V was cut back by 6 bases and J by 7 bases. Germline CDR1 and CDR2: LNHDA and SQIVND (reference sequence). The CDR3 loop spans 14 amino acids. This CDR3 is CASRIQQGKQPQHF. DNA of the CDR3: TGTGCCAGTAGAATTCAACAGGGGAAGCAGCCCCAGCATTTT.

The rearrangement links TRBV12-3 or TRBV12-4 to TRBJ2-5; 10 bases are shared with TRBD2. J lost 2 bases, V lost 3 bases, and 9 bases had no gene match. The CDR3 contains 17 residues. The CDR3 DNA follows: TGTGCCAGCAGTTTGTGGGACGGAGCGGGGGGGCAAGAGACCCAGTACTTC. This gives the protein CASSLWDGAGGQETQYF.

The chain has TRBV30 and TRBJ2-2; 10 bases map to TRBD1. The CDR3 sequence is 14 residues long. The trim removed 4 bases at V and 7 bases at J, leaving 6 bases unmatched. CDR1 and CDR2 (germline): GTSNPN, SVGIG (reference sequence). The CDR3 nucleotides are TGTGCCTGGACCCGGGACAGGGGTAACGGGGAGCTGTTTTTT. Its translation is CAWTRDRGNGELFF.

This clonotype was recorded a few times. The chain employs TRBV19 and TRBJ1-2; D remains ambiguous. There are 13 residues in the CDR3. Germline CDR1 is LNHDA and CDR2 is SQIVND (reference sequence). V was shortened by 3 bases and J by 8 bases, with 13 bases between the two germline ends. DNA of the CDR3: TGTGCCAGTAGTATGTATACGGAGGTGGGCTACACCTTC. Its protein product is CASSMYTEVGYTF.

The rearrangement links TRBV20-1 to TRBJ2-5; tentatively, D is TRBD2 (6 bases). The germline CDR1 and CDR2 sequences are DFQATT and SNEGSKA (reference sequence). V was clipped by 2 bases and J by 0 bases, with 13 bases between them. The CDR3 totals 15 residues. The CDR3 reads CSARPRRDYQETQYF. The CDR3 region has the DNA TGCAGTGCTAGACCGAGGCGGGATTACCAAGAGACCCAGTACTTC.

This clonotype came up a few times. The rearrangement uses TRBV20-1 and TRBJ1-1; D possibly corresponds to TRBD1 (5 bases). Trimming took 7 bases from V and 1 from J, leaving 19 bases between them. CDR1 and CDR2 from the germline V gene are DFQATT and SNEGSKA (reference sequence). The CDR3 runs 15 residues. The DNA for the CDR3 is TGCAGTGTTATTATACCGGGACGGCAGAACACTGAAGCTTTCTTT. Its protein product is CSVIIPGRQNTEAFF.

The rearrangement uses TRBV20-1 and TRBJ1-4, with 7 bases matching TRBD1. The CDR3 totals 15 residues. Germline-derived CDR1 and CDR2 are DFQATT and SNEGSKA (reference sequence). The trim removed 0 bases at V and 3 bases at J, leaving 4 bases unmatched. The CDR3 DNA reads TGCAGTGCTAGAGACGGGACAGCTTCTAATGAAAAACTGTTTTTT. As protein: CSARDGTASNEKLFF.

This chain joins TRBV5-5 and TRBJ1-6; D ambiguous. The CDR3 is made up of 11 amino acids. CDR1 is SGHKS and CDR2 is YYEKEE in the germline V gene (reference sequence). Trimming shortened V by 0 bases and J by 10 bases, and 2 bases separated the two germline ends. The CDR3 loop is CASSLDSPLHF. The CDR3 region has the DNA TGTGCCAGCAGCTTGGACTCACCCCTCCACTTT.